This T cell receptor (beta chain) was found in a study of naive and memory T cell subsets. Study-level findings and limits: Diversity fell and Gini index rose from naive through CM, EM, EMRA.

An equimolar mix of two oligonucleotides served as the beta constant-region primer for TRBC1 and TRBC2. Four rounds of PCR amplified the ligated cDNA using nested alpha and beta constant-region primers plus SP2. Each CDR3 protein gets one entry after TCRdb re-called the UMI-ligation and nested PCR reads with MiXCR. The sample lists around 90,000 distinct CDR3 sequences, over 7% occurring once. CD8 T cells were positively selected from what remained after CD4 positive selection. This clonotype has at least ten counts. What it binds is unknown. The clonotype was recovered from a human donor in good health. Sequencing used central memory CD4+ T cells from blood.

In DNA, the CDR3 is TGTGCCACCAGCAGCGGTCCAGCTAACACTGAAGCTTTCTTT. Translation: CATSSGPANTEAFF. V gene TRBV15 combines with J gene TRBJ1-1; no definite D call. Germline assignment: CDR1 LNHNV and CDR2 YYDKDF (reference sequence). CDR3 length: 14 residues. Trimming shortened V by 3 bases and J by 2 bases, and 10 bases separated the two germline ends.